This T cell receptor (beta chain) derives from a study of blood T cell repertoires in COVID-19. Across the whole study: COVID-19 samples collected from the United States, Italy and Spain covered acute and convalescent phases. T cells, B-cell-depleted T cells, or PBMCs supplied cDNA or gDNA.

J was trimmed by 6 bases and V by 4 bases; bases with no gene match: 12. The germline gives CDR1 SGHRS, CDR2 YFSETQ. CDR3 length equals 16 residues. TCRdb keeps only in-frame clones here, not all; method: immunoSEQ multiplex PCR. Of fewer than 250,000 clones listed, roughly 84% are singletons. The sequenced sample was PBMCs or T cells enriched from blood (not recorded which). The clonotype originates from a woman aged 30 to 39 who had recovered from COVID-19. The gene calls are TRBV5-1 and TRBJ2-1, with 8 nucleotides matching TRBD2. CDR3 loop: CASSPAGGFSFNEQFF. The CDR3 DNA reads TGCGCCAGCAGCCCGGCGGGGGGCTTTTCGTTCAATGAGCAGTTCTTC.